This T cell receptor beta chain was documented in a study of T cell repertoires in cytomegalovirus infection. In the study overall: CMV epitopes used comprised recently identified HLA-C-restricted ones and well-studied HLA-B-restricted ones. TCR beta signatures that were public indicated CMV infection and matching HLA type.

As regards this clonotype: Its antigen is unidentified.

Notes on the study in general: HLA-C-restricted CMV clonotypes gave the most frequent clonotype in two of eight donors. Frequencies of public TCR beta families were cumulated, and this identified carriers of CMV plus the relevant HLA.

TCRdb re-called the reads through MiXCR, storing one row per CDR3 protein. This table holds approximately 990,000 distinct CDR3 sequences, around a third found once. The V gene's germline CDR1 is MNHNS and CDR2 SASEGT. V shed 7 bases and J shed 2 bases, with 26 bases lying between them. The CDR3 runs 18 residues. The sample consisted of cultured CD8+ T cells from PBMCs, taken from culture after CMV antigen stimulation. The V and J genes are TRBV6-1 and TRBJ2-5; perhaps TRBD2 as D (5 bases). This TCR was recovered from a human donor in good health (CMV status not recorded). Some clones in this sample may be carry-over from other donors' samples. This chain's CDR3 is CASTNLRPHTREQETQYF. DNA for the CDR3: TGTGCCAGCACTAACTTGCGGCCGCACACCCGGGAACAAGAGACCCAGTACTTC.